Listed here are 10 T cell receptor beta chains from one sample, sequenced in a study of T cell changes during pregnancy in multiple sclerosis. This table comes from immunoSEQ multiplex PCR, and its TCRdb copy is limited to in-frame clones, with some not included. The data show tens of thousands of clones, with roughly nine tenths seen just once and about 0.85% held by the top ten. Here the sequenced sample was peripheral blood, taken before pregnancy. These receptors were collected from a female donor with multiple sclerosis, enrolled in a pregnancy study.

This chain uses TRBV11-3 with TRBJ1-1; D gene unclear. CDR1 and CDR2 (germline): SGHNT, YENEEA. Trimming removed 5 bases at V and 1 base at J, with 8 bases between. The CDR3 is made up of 13 amino acids. The CDR3 DNA sequence: TGTGCCAGCAGCCCTTCGGGGAACACTGAAGCTTTCTTT. It specifies CASSPSGNTEAFF.

This rearrangement joins TRBV5-1 to TRBJ2-2; 13 bases map to TRBD2. J gave up 4 bases and V 6 bases, and 6 bases lay outside the gene matches. CDR3 length: 16 amino acids. The germline gives CDR1 SGHRS, CDR2 YFSETQ. In DNA form, the CDR3 reads TGCGCCAGCAACGGACTAGCGGGGGCCTCCACCGGGGAGCTGTTTTTT. Its translation is CASNGLAGASTGELFF.

This rearrangement joins TRBV7-6 to TRBJ2-1, with TRBD2 matching 13 bases. CDR1 SGHVS and CDR2 FNYEAQ come from the germline V gene. This CDR3 contains 16 residues. The junction had 9 bases not matched to a gene; V was cut back by 5 bases and J by 8 bases. DNA for the CDR3: TGTGCCAGCAGCACTCTACTAGCGGGGGGGCCCTATGAGCAGTTCTTC. The encoded protein is CASSTLLAGGPYEQFF.

The V and J genes are TRBV20-1 and TRBJ2-7, with TRBD1 as a possible D gene (6 bases). Trimming took 6 bases from V and 7 from J, leaving 13 bases between them. The germline V gene encodes CDR1 DFQATT and CDR2 SNEGSKA (reference sequence). This CDR3 comprises 11 residues. The DNA for the CDR3 is TGCAGTGCAGGACAGTTCGAGGAGCAGTACTTC. Protein sequence: CSAGQFEEQYF.

The rearrangement links TRBV4-3 to TRBJ1-1, with 11 bases fitting TRBD1. The CDR3 extends over 16 amino acids. Germline trimming cut 4 bases from V and 4 bases from J; bases unmatched to any gene: 8. CDR1 and CDR2 (germline): LGHNA, YSLEER. The CDR3 coding sequence is TGCGCCAGCAGCCCAGACCCCGGGACAGGGGGCACTGAAGCTTTCTTT. Protein sequence: CASSPDPGTGGTEAFF.

V usage is TRBV9 and J usage is TRBJ2-1; 9 nucleotides align to TRBD2. V was pared by 4 bases and J by 6 bases, with 14 bases of the junction left unmatched. The CDR3 extends over 17 amino acids. The germline V gene encodes CDR1 SGDLS and CDR2 YYNGEE. CDR3 sequence: CASSHPLSGGATNEQFF. The CDR3 nucleotides read TGTGCCAGCAGCCATCCCCTTAGCGGGGGAGCTACCAATGAGCAGTTCTTC.

The chain carries TRBV5-1 and TRBJ1-1, with a tentative D call TRBD1 (5 bases). Trimming took off 4 bases at V and 3 bases at J, with 10 bases between the two ends. Germline-derived CDR1 and CDR2 are SGHRS and YFSETQ. The CDR3 sequence is 13 residues long. CDR3 in amino acids: CASSLGGDTEAFF. In DNA form, the CDR3 reads TGCGCCAGCAGCCTAGGAGGGGACACTGAAGCTTTCTTT.

The chain is built from TRBV6-5 and TRBJ2-3, with 9 bases that match TRBD1. The CDR3 contains 15 residues. The ends lost 7 bases at V and 8 bases at J; junction bases unmatched: 13. Germline CDR1 and CDR2: MNHEY and SVGAGI. The CDR3 nucleotides are TGTGCCAGCACCTTCACCGGGACAGGGCTTCTTACGCAGTATTTT. This encodes CASTFTGTGLLTQYF.

The chain carries TRBV7-3 and TRBJ1-1; TRBD1 is a possible D gene (6 bases). The CDR3 contains 15 residues. The germline V gene encodes CDR1 SGHTA and CDR2 FQGTGA. V lost 5 bases and J 1 base, leaving 14 bases between the germline ends. CDR3 sequence (DNA): TGTGCCAGCAGCCCCCAGGGGAAGCCGAACACTGAAGCTTTCTTT. It specifies CASSPQGKPNTEAFF.

V is TRBV7-9 and J is TRBJ1-1; 9 positions match TRBD1. The CDR3 is made up of 18 amino acids. V trimming: 3 bases; J trimming: 3 bases; junction bases outside the gene matches: 14. Germline-derived CDR1 and CDR2 are SEHNR and FQNEAQ (reference sequence). CDR3 region: CASSFPPRTGVRDTEAFF. CDR3 coding DNA: TGTGCCAGCAGCTTCCCGCCCAGGACAGGGGTAAGAGACACTGAAGCTTTCTTT.